These 18 T cell receptor beta chains share one sample of origin, sequenced in a study of T cell repertoires in cytomegalovirus infection. From the reads, TCRdb called clonotypes with MiXCR, one entry per CDR3 protein. The sample gives approximately 200,000 distinct CDR3 sequences, 22% of which show up once; 18% is in the top ten. The sequenced sample was CD8+ T cells from PBMCs. These receptor sequences come from a human donor in good health (CMV status not recorded). Some clones in this sample may be carry-over from other donors' samples.

This clonotype turned up a few times. The chain is built from TRBV2 and TRBJ1-5; unclear D gene. The CDR3 consists of 15 residues. V lost 6 bases, J lost 0 bases, and 12 bases lay in between. Germline V lookup: CDR1 SNHLY, CDR2 FYNNEI. The CDR3 spells CASRKDPNSNQPQHF. DNA for the CDR3: TGTGCCAGCAGAAAAGATCCGAATAGCAATCAGCCCCAGCATTTT.

The rearrangement links TRBV12-3 or TRBV12-4 to TRBJ1-6; D is possibly TRBD1 (5 bases). This CDR3 region has 14 residues. Trimming removed 5 bases at V and 8 bases at J, with 13 bases between. Here the CDR3 DNA reads TGTGCCAGCAGTCCGACAGTGATACATTCACCCCTCCACTTT. Translating it yields CASSPTVIHSPLHF.

This chain uses TRBV6-2 or TRBV6-3 with TRBJ1-2, with TRBD1 matching over 7 bases. The germline gives CDR1 MNHEY, CDR2 SVGEGT. The CDR3 spans 11 residues. V shed 11 bases, J shed 4 bases, and the junction held 4 bases outside the gene matches. The CDR3 DNA sequence: TGTGCCGGCTCAGGGGGCTATGGCTACACCTTC. Encoded protein: CAGSGGYGYTF.

The table lists this clonotype with a few counts. The chain recombines TRBV19 with TRBJ1-5, with D tentatively TRBD1 (6 bases). Between the trimmed V and J ends, which lost 6 bases and 2 bases, there was a span of 17 bases. Germline CDR1 is LNHDA and CDR2 is SQIVND (reference sequence). This CDR3 is 16 amino acids long. In DNA form, the CDR3 reads TGTGCCAGTAGAGACAAAAGGGGGTTCGGCAATCAGCCCCAGCATTTT. Protein: CASRDKRGFGNQPQHF.

By share of the sample, this clonotype is medium-sized. V and J are TRBV11-2 and TRBJ2-1; the D is unclear. CDR1 is SGHAT, CDR2 FQNNGV, per germline. CDR3 length: 12 residues. Trimming cost V 3 bases and J 8 bases, with 8 bases left between them. The CDR3 here is CASSFGEDEQFF. The CDR3 region has the DNA TGTGCCAGCAGCTTCGGAGAGGATGAGCAGTTCTTC.

This clonotype occurred many times. This chain's CDR3 is CSVERGLNTEAFF. The CDR3 bases are TGCAGCGTTGAGAGGGGACTGAACACTGAAGCTTTCTTT. The chain employs TRBV29-1 and TRBJ1-1; D is perhaps TRBD1 (5 bases). V was cut by 3 bases and J by 0 bases, with 8 bases left in between. Germline V gives CDR1 SQVTM, CDR2 ANQGSEA. The CDR3 consists of 13 residues.

This clonotype was counted between two and nine times. This sequence joins TRBV24-1 and TRBJ2-7, with 7 bases lining up with TRBD1. Unmatched junction bases numbered 7, after V lost 1 base and J lost 5 bases. The CDR3 totals 15 residues. Germline V gives CDR1 KGHDR, CDR2 SFDVKD. The CDR3 reads CATSDFNQGDDEQYF. DNA of the CDR3: TGTGCCACCAGTGATTTCAATCAGGGGGATGACGAGCAGTACTTC.

In its sample, this clonotype was seen a few times. The V gene is TRBV27, the J gene TRBJ2-7; 8 bases are a match to TRBD2. CDR3 length equals 16 residues. Looked up from germline, CDR1 is MNHEY and CDR2 is SMNVEV (reference sequence). The ends lost 4 bases at V and 0 bases at J; junction bases unmatched: 8. The CDR3 region is CASSYSAGESSYEQYF. As DNA, the CDR3 is TGTGCCAGCAGTTACTCAGCGGGGGAGAGCTCCTACGAGCAGTACTTC.

The rearrangement uses TRBV14 and TRBJ2-1; 7 bases map to TRBD2. J gave up 5 bases and V 2 bases, and 9 bases lay outside the gene matches. The CDR3 runs to 16 residues. Germline CDR1 is SGHDN and CDR2 is FVKESK. In nucleotides, the CDR3 is TGTGCCAGCAGCCAAAGGGCGGCTAGCGGCCACAATGAGCAGTTCTTC. This encodes CASSQRAASGHNEQFF.

This clonotype was recorded a few times. The chain employs TRBV4-1 and TRBJ2-7; TRBD1 matches 9 bases. Germline V gene sequence: CDR1 MGHRA, CDR2 YSYEKL. This CDR3 has 18 amino acids. V was pared by 3 bases and J by 2 bases, with 14 bases of the junction left unmatched. The CDR3: CASSHLPGQGDGTYEQYF. The CDR3 DNA reads TGCGCCAGCAGCCATTTACCGGGACAGGGCGACGGGACCTACGAGCAGTACTTC.

The rearrangement links TRBV7-8 to TRBJ2-2; TRBD2 is a possible D gene (7 bases). The germline V gene has CDR1 SGHVS and CDR2 FQNEAQ. The CDR3 extends over 18 amino acids. Trimming cost V 0 bases and J 3 bases, with 17 bases left between them. CDR3 nucleotide sequence: TGTGCCAGCAGCTTAGCGTGGGGGGGGGCGCTGGACACCGGGGAGCTGTTTTTT. Translating it yields CASSLAWGGALDTGELFF.

This clonotype showed up just a few times. The chain has TRBV28 and TRBJ1-1; the D is unclear. The CDR3 length is 16 residues. Trimming stripped 5 bases from V and 4 bases from J, with 20 bases between. Germline-derived CDR1 and CDR2 are MDHEN and SYDVKM. CDR3 protein: CASSPLQYPHVTEAFF. The CDR3 DNA reads as TGTGCCAGCAGTCCGCTCCAATACCCCCATGTCACTGAAGCTTTCTTT.

This clonotype was seen at least ten times. A junction end diverges from the germline sequence, so it may reflect a read error. The chain joins TRBV19 to TRBJ1-4; D uncertain. Germline V CDR1 and CDR2: LNHDA, SQIVND (reference sequence). The CDR3 has 11 amino acids. The CDR3 loop reads CVSRKDEKLFF. The CDR3 DNA sequence: TGTGTCAGTAGGAAGGATGAAAAACTGTTTTTT.

The genes are TRBV7-2 and TRBJ2-1, with 8 nucleotides matching TRBD1. The V gene end was trimmed by 1 base and the J gene end by 8 bases; junction bases not matched to a gene: 7. Germline CDR1 reads SGHTA; CDR2 reads FQGNSA. There are 15 residues in the CDR3. The CDR3 loop reads CASSLVDRGFDEQFF. As DNA, the CDR3 is TGTGCCAGCAGCTTAGTCGACAGGGGATTCGATGAGCAGTTCTTC.

This clonotype was observed at least ten times. The chain couples TRBV28 to TRBJ2-1; D perhaps matches TRBD1 (6 bases). V was shortened by 5 bases and J by 7 bases, with 12 bases between the two germline ends. The CDR3 has 13 amino acids. Germline-derived CDR1 and CDR2 are MDHEN and SYDVKM. In nucleotides, the CDR3 is TGTGCCAGCAGTCAGAATACAGGGAATGAGCAGTTCTTC. Its translation is CASSQNTGNEQFF. Full variable domain (remainder filled in from reference TRBV28 and TRBJ2-1): DVKVTQSSRYLVKRTGEKVFLECVQDMDHENMFWYRQDPGLGLRLIYFSYDVKMKEKGDIPEGYSVSREKKERFSLILESASTNQTSMYLCASSQNTGNEQFFGPGTRLTVL.

The J gene is TRBJ2-1, the V gene TRBV28, with D perhaps TRBD1 (6 bases). Trimming removed 5 bases from V and 5 bases from J, with 19 bases in between. The CDR3 loop spans 16 amino acids. Germline-derived CDR1 and CDR2 are MDHEN and SYDVKM. The CDR3 loop reads CASSPRQAISDNEQFF. CDR3 coding DNA: TGTGCCAGCAGTCCTAGACAGGCTATATCGGACAATGAGCAGTTCTTC.

The chain joins TRBV28 to TRBJ2-5; D gene unclear. With 5 bases removed from V and 3 bases from J, the gap between germline ends came to 10 bases. Germline V gives CDR1 MDHEN, CDR2 SYDVKM. The length of the CDR3 is 13 residues. The CDR3 loop is CASSTQPKETQYF. The CDR3 coding sequence is TGTGCCAGCAGTACACAGCCTAAAGAGACCCAGTACTTC.

CDR3 bases: TGTGCCACCAAGACAGGGGGCGATTATAATTCACCCCTCCACTTT. The encoded protein is CATKTGGDYNSPLHF. V and J are TRBV2 and TRBJ1-6; 10 bases align to TRBD1. With V trimmed by 10 bases and J by 4 bases, 7 bases remained unmatched. This CDR3 is 15 amino acids long. The germline CDR1 and CDR2 sequences are SNHLY and FYNNEI. Full variable domain (rest looked up from reference TRBV2 and TRBJ1-6): EPEVTQTPSHQVTQMGQEVILRCVPISNHLYFYWYRQILGQKVEFLVSFYNNEISEKSEIFDDQFSVERPDGSNFTLKIRSTKLEDSAMYFCATKTGGDYNSPLHFGNGTRLTVT.